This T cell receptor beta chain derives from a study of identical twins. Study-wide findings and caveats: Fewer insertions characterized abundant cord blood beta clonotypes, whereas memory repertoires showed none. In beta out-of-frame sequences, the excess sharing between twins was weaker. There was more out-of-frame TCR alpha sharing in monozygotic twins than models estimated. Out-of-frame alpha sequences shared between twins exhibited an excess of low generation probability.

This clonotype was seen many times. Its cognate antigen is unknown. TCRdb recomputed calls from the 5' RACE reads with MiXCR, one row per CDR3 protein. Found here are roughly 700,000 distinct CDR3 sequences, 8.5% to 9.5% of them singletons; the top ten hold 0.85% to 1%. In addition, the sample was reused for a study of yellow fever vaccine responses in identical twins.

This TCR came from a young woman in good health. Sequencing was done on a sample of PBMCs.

CDR3 amino acids: CASSRDTGALHNEKLFF. CDR3 bases: TGTGCCAGCAGCCGAGACACAGGGGCTTTGCATAATGAAAAACTGTTTTTT. The V gene is TRBV12-3 or TRBV12-4, the J gene TRBJ1-4, with TRBD1 identical over 7 bases. Unmatched junction bases numbered 14, after V lost 6 bases and J lost 4 bases. This CDR3 is built from 17 residues.